The rows below give T cell receptor beta chains drawn from one sample of a study of technical replicates of blood from several donors. The repertoire was sequenced with immunoSEQ multiplex PCR; TCRdb's copy has only in-frame clones and lacks some. The sample consists of tens of thousands of clones, 96% of them appearing once. The sequenced sample consisted of T cells isolated from PBMCs. These receptors came from a human donor in good health. The conserved cysteine and the conserved F or W are not part of the CDR3 here.

J gene | V gene | CDR3 protein
TRBJ1-4 | TRBV10-3 | AISGDRGEKLF
TRBJ2-5 | TRBV29-1 | SVDRGLGGRETQY
TRBJ2-7 | TRBV7-9 | ASSAGTYEQY
TRBJ2-2 | TRBV27 | ASSYLSTGELF
TRBJ1-5 | TRBV9 | ASSVGFGPQH
TRBJ2-7 | TRBV7-9 | ASSPTSNEQY
TRBJ2-3 | TRBV21-1 | ASSNGQGEADTQY
TRBJ2-7 | TRBV10-3 | AISERGELYEQY
TRBJ1-1 | TRBV4-3 | ASSQVRGSEAF
TRBJ2-2 | TRBV25-1 | ASSDSDTGELF
TRBJ2-7 | TRBV30 | AWSATTYEQY
TRBJ2-7 | TRBV23-1 | ASTRGLAVDYEQY
TRBJ2-7 | TRBV5-4 | ASSLGPSGGYEQY
TRBJ2-5 | TRBV10-3 | AIMGVGTQETQY
TRBJ2-5 | TRBV19 | ASRTSGSIRETQY
TRBJ2-7 | TRBV6-5 | ASAEAYEQY
TRBJ2-1 | TRBV13 | ASSLMAGYNEQF